The sequence of this T cell receptor beta chain was determined in a study of blood T cell repertoires in COVID-19 (TCRdb year 2020). For context, the study as a whole: Samples covering the acute and convalescent phases of COVID-19 were provided by collaborators in the United States, Italy and Spain. A freely available public database, intended as a resource for researchers studying the immune response to SARS-CoV-2, is where the repertoires were released. Where available, HLA class I and class II types were taken from metadata supplied by the sample provider and were not determined by assay-based typing. Subjects who had been exposed to COVID-19, were actively infected with it, or had recovered from it provided the deeply sampled blood TCRbeta repertoires that made up the dataset. The samples were drawn from two sources: the first 160 participants of the ongoing ImmuneRACE study, and 1,000 to 1,500 subjects contributed by 6 global collaborators. A de-identified subject ID, COVID-19 status, age in years and sex were almost always included in the sample metadata. The material from the prospective study consisted of cDNA or gDNA derived from T cells, B-cell-depleted T cells, or PBMCs. The study at large found these results: Clinical and demographic metadata were provided uncurated, with the amount varying by source and participant.

Points on this clone: Its recognized antigen is unknown. Base qualities were left out, and no much larger clone turns up one base away.

Whole blood was collected in K2EDTA tubes by collaborating institutions according to the institutions' own protocols. For TCRbeta analysis, collaborators shipped samples as frozen whole blood, isolated PBMCs, or DNA extracted from either of those sample types. The immunoSEQ Assay, a bias-controlled multiplex PCR, was used to amplify TCRbeta CDR3 regions from genomic DNA. The original pipeline was this. Nucleated cell counts per sample were estimated from amplification of reference gene primers within the assay. Sequence reads were collapsed and filtered to measure the absolute abundance of every unique TCRbeta CDR3 rearrangement. For each sample, productive Simpson clonality was calculated by taking the square root of Simpson's diversity index across productive rearrangements. TCRdb took over this immuneACCESS table, retaining in-frame rearrangements with V and J assigned. Such tables are incomplete; in checked studies, under half of the missing clones stem from an unresolved V gene, and the remainder is unexplained. The V and J calls and the clone size are those of that table, but D and trimming were determined from the DNA. The sample has some 180,000 clones on record, roughly 84% of them singletons. The top ten constitute about 13% of the sample.

Trimming accounts for 3 bases at V and 8 bases at J, while the number of junction bases matched to no gene is 5. Including cysteine and phenylalanine, the CDR3 has 16 amino acids. Here the CDR3 DNA is all that survives: 48 bases in frame from base 1. Sequences SEHNR (CDR1) and FQNEAQ (CDR2) are obtained from the germline V gene (reference sequence). The TCR was taken from a human donor in a cohort sampled during active COVID-19. The chain was built from TRBV7-9 and TRBJ2-4; 15 bases in between match TRBD2. Sequenced material: peripheral blood. This receptor has the CDR3 CASSLGLAGGRDIQYF. The sequence in DNA is TGTGCCAGCAGCTTGGGACTAGCGGGAGGTAGGGACATTCAGTACTTC.